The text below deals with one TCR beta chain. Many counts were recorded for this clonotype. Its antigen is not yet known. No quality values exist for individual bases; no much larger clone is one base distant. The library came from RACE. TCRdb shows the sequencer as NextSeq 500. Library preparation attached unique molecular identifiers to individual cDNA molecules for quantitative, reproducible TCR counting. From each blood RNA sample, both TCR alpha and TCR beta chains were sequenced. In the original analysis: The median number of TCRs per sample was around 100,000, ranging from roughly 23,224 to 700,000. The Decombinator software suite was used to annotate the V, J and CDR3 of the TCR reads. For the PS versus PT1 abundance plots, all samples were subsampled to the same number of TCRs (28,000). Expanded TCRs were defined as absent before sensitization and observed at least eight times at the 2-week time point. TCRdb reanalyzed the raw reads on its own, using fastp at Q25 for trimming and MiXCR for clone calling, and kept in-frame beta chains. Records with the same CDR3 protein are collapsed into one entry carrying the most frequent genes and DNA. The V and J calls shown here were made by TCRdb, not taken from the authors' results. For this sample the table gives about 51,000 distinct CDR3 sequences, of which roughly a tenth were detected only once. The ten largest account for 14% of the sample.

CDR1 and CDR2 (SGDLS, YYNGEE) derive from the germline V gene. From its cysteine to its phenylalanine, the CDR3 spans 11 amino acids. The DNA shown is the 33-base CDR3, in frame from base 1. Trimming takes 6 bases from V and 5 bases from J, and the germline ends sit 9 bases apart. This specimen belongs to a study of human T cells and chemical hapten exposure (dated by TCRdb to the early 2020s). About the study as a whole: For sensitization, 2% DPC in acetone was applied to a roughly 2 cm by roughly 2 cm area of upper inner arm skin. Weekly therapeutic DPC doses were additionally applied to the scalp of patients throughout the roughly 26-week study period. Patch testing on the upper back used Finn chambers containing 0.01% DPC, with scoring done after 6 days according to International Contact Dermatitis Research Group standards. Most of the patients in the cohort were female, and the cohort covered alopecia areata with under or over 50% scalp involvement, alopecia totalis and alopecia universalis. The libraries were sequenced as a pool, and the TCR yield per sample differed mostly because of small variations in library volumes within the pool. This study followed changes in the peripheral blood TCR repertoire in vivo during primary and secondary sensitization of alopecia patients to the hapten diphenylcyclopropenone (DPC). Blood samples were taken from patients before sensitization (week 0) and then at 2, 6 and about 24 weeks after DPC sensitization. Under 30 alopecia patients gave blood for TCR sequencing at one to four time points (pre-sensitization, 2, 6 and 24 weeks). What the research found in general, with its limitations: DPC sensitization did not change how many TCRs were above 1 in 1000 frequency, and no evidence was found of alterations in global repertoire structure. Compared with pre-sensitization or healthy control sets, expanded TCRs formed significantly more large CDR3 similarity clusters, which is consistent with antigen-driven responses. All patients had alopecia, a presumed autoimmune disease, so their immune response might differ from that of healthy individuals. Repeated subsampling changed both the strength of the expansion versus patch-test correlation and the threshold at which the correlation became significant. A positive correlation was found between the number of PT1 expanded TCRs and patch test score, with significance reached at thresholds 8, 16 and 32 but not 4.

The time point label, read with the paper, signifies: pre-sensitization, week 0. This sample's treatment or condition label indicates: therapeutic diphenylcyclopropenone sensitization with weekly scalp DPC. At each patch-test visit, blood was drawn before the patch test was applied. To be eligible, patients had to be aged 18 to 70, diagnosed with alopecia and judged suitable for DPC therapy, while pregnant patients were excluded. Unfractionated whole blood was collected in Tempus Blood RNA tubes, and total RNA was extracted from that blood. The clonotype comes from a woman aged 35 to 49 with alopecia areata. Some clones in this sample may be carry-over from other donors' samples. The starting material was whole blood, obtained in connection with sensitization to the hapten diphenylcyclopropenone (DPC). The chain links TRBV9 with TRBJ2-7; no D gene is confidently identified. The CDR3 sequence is CASIVCDEQYF. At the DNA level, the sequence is TGTGCCAGCATAGTCTGCGACGAGCAGTACTTC.